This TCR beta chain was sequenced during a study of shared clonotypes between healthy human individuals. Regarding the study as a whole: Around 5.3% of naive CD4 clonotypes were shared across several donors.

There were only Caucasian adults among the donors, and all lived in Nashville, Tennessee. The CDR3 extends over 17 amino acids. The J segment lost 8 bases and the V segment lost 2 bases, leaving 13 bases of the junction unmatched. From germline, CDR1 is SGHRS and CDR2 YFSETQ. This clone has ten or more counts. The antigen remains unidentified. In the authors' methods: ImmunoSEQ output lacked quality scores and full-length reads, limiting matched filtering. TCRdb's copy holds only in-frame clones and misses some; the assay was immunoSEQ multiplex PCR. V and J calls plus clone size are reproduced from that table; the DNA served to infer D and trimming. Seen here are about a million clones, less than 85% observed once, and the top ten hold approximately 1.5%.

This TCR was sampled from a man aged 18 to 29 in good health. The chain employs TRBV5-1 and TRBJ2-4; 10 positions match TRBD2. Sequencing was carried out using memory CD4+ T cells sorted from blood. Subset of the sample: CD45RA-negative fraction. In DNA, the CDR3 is TGCGCCAGCAGCTTTTACGGTCTAGCGGGAGAACGGGACATTCAGTACTTC. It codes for CASSFYGLAGERDIQYF.